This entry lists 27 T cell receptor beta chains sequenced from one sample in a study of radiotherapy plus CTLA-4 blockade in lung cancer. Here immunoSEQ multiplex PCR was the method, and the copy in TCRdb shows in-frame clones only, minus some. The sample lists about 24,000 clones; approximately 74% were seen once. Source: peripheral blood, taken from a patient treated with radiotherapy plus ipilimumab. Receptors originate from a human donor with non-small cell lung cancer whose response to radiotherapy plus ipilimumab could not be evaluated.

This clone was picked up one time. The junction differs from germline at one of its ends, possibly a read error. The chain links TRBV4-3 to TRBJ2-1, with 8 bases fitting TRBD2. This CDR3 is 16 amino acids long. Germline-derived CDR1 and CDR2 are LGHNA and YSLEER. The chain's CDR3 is CASSKEASGLYNEQFF. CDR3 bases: TGCGCCAGCAGCAAAGAGGCTAGCGGGCTATACAATGAGCAGTTCTTC.

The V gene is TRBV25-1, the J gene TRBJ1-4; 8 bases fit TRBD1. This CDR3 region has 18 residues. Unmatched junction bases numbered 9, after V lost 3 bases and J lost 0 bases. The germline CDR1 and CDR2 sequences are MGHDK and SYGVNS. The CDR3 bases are TGTGCCAGCAGTGATCGCCAAAAACAGGGGGCAACTAATGAAAAACTGTTTTTT. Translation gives CASSDRQKQGATNEKLFF.

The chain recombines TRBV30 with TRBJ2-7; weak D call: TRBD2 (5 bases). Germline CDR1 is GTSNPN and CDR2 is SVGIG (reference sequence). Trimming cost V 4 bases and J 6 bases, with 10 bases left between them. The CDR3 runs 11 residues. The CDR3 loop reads CAWILGVEQYF. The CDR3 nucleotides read TGTGCCTGGATTTTGGGAGTCGAGCAGTACTTC.

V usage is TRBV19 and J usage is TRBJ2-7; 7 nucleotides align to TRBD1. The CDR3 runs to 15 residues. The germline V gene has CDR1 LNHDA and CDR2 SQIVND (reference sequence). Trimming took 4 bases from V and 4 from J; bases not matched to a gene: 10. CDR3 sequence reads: CASSTQTGPTYEQYF. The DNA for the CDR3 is TGTGCCAGTAGTACGCAGACAGGGCCCACTTACGAGCAGTACTTC.

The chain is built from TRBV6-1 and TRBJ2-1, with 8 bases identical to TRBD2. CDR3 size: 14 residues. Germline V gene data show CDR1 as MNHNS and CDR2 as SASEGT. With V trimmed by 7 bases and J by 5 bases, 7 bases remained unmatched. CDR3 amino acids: CASKGSGAHNEQFF. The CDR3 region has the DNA TGTGCCAGCAAGGGTAGCGGGGCCCACAATGAGCAGTTCTTC.

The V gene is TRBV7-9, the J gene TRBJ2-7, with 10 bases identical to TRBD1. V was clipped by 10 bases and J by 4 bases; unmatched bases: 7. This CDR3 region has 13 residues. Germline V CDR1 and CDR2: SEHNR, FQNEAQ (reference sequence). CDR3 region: CAITGTGDYEQYF. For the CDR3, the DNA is TGTGCCATAACCGGGACAGGGGATTACGAGCAGTACTTC. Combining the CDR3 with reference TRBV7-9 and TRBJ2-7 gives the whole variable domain DTGVSQNPRHKITKRGQNVTFRCDPISEHNRLYWYRQTLGQGPEFLTYFQNEAQLEKSRLLSDRFSAERPKGSFSTLEIQRTEQGDSAMYLCAITGTGDYEQYFGPGTRLTVT.

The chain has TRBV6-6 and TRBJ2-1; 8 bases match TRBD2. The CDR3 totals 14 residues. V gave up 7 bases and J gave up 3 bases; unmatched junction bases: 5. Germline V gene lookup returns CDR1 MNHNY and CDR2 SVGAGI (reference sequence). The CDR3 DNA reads TGTGCCAGCAAGCGGGAGTCTTACTACAATGAGCAGTTCTTC. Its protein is CASKRESYYNEQFF.

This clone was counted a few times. CDR3 loop: CASRRTGGTEAFF. CDR3 sequence (DNA): TGTGCCAGCAGAAGGACAGGGGGCACTGAAGCTTTCTTT. The gene calls are TRBV6-6 and TRBJ1-1; 10 positions match TRBD1. The CDR3 is 13 amino acids. Losses at the gene ends were 6 bases for V and 4 bases for J; bases not matched to a gene: 2. Germline lookup yields CDR1 MNHNY and CDR2 SVGAGI (reference sequence).

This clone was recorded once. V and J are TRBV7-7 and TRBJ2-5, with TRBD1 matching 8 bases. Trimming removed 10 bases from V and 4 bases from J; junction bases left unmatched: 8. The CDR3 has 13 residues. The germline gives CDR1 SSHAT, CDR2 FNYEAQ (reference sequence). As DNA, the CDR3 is TGTGCCATCGGGGGAGACAGGGGAGAGACCCAGTACTTC. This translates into CAIGGDRGETQYF.

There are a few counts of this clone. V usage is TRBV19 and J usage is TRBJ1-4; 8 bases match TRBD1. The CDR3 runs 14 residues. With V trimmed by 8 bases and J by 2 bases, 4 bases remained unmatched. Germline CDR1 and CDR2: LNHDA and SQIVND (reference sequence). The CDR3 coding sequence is TGTGCCAGTCACAGGGGGTCCACTAATGAAAAACTGTTTTTT. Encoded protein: CASHRGSTNEKLFF.

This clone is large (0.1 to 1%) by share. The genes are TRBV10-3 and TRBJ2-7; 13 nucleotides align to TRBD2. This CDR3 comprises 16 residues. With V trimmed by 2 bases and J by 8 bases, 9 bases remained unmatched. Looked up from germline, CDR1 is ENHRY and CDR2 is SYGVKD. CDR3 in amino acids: CAISEPRGLAGAKQYF. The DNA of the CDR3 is TGTGCCATCAGTGAGCCCAGAGGACTAGCGGGAGCTAAGCAGTACTTC.

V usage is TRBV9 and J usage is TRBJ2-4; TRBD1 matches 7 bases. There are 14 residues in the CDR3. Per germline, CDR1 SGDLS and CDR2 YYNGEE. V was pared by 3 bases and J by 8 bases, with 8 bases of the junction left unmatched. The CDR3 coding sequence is TGTGCCAGCAGCGCGGGACAGCCGGAGGACATTCAGTACTTC. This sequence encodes CASSAGQPEDIQYF.

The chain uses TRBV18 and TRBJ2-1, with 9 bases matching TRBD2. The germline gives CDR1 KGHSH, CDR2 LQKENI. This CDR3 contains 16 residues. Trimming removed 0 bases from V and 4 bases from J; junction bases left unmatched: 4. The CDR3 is CASSPPGLAGYNEQFF. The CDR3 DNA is TGTGCCAGCTCACCACCAGGGCTAGCGGGATACAATGAGCAGTTCTTC.

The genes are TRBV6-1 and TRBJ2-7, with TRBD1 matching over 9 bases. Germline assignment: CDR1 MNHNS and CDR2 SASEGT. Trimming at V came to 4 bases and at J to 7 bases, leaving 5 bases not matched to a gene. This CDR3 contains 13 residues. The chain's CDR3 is CASSGQGVGEQYF. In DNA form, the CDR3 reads TGTGCCAGCAGTGGACAGGGGGTGGGGGAGCAGTACTTC.

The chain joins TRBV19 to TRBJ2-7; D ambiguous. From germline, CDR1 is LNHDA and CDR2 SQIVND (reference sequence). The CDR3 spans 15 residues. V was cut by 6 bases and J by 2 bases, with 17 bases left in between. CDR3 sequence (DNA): TGTGCCAGTAGCCCATTGTACCCCCCTACCTACGAGCAGTACTTC. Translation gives CASSPLYPPTYEQYF.

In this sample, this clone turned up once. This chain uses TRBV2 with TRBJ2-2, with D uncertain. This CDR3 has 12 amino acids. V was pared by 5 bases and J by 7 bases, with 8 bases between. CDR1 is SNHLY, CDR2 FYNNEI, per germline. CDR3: CASSSFSGELFF. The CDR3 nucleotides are TGTGCCAGCAGTTCATTCAGCGGGGAGCTGTTTTTT.

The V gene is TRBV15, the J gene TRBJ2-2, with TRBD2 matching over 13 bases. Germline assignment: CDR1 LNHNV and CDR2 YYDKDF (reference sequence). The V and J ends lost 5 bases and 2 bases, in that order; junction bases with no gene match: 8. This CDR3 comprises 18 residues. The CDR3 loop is CATSGTSGRDSNTGELFF. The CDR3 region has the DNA TGTGCCACCAGCGGTACTAGCGGGAGGGATTCAAACACCGGGGAGCTGTTTTTT.

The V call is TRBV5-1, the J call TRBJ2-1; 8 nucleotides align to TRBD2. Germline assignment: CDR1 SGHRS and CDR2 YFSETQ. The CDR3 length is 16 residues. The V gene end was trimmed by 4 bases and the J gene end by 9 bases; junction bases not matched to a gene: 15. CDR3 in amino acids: CASSRWSRGGPGEQFF. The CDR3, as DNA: TGCGCCAGCAGCCGGTGGTCCCGGGGGGGGCCGGGTGAGCAGTTCTTC.

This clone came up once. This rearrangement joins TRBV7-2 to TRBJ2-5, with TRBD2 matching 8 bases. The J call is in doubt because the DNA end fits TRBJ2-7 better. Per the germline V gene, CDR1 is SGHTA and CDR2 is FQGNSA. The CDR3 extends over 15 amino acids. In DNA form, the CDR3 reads TGTGCCAGCAGCTTAGCTAGCGGGACTTCCTACGAGCAGTACTTC. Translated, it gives CASSLASGTSYEQYF.

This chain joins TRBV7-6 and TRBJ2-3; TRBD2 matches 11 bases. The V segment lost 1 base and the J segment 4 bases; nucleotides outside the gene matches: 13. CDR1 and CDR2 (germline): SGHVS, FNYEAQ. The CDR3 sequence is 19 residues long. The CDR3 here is CASSLGIAGGPRSPDTQYF. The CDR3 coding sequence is TGTGCCAGCAGCTTAGGAATAGCGGGAGGGCCCCGTAGCCCAGATACGCAGTATTTT.

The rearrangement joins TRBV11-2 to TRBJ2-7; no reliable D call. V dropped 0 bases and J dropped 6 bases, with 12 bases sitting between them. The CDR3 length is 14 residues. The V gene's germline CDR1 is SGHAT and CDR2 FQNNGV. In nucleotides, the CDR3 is TGTGCCAGCAGCTTAGATCTGGGCTACCGCGAGCAGTACTTC. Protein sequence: CASSLDLGYREQYF.

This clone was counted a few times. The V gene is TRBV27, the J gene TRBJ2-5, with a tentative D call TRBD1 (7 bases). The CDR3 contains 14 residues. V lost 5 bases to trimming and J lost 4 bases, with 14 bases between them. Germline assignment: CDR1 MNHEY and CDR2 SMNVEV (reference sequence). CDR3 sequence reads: CASSLSGGRETQYF. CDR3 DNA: TGTGCCAGCAGTCTCTCAGGGGGGCGAGAGACCCAGTACTTC.

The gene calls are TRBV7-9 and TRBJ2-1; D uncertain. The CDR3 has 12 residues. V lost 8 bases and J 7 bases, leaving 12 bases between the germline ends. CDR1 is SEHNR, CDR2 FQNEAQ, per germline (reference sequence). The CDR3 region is CASLGIRNEQFF. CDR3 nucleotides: TGTGCCAGCTTAGGAATCAGGAATGAGCAGTTCTTC. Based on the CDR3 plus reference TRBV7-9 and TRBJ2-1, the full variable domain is DTGVSQNPRHKITKRGQNVTFRCDPISEHNRLYWYRQTLGQGPEFLTYFQNEAQLEKSRLLSDRFSAERPKGSFSTLEIQRTEQGDSAMYLCASLGIRNEQFFGPGTRLTVL.

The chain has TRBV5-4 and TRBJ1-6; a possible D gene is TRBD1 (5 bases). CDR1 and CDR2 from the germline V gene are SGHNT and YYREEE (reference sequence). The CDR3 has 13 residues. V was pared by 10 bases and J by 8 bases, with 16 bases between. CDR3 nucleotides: TGTGCCGACAGCGGGGGTCCAGATTCACCCCTCCACTTT. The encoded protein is CADSGGPDSPLHF.

The CDR3 DNA sequence: TGCGCCAGCAGCTTGTGGCGGGGGCGCTACGAGCAGTACTTC. Translating gives CASSLWRGRYEQYF. This chain uses TRBV5-1 with TRBJ2-7; the D gene is possibly TRBD2 (7 bases). V was shortened by 1 base and J by 3 bases, with 11 bases between the two germline ends. This CDR3 region has 14 residues. Germline CDR1 SGHRS, CDR2 YFSETQ.

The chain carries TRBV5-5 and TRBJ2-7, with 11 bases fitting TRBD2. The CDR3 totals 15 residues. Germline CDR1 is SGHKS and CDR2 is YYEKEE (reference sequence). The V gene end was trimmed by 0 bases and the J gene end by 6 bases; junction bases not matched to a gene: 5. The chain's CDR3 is CASSLAASGRLEQYF. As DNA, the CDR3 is TGTGCCAGCAGCTTGGCGGCTAGCGGGAGGCTCGAGCAGTACTTC.

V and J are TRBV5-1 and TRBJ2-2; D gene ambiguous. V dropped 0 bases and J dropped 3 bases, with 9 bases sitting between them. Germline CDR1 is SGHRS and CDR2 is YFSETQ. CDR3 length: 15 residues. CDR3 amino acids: CASSLGGRDTGELFF. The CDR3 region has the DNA TGCGCCAGCAGCTTGGGAGGTCGAGACACCGGGGAGCTGTTTTTT.